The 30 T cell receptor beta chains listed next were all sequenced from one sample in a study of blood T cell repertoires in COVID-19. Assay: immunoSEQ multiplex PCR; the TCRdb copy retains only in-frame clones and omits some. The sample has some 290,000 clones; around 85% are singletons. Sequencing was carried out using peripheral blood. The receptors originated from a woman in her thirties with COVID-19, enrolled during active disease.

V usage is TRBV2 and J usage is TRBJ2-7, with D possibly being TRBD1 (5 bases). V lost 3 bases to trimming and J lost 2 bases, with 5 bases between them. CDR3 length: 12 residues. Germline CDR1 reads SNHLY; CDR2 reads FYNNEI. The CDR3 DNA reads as TGTGCCAGCAGTGAGGGGCCCTACGAGCAGTACTTC. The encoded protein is CASSEGPYEQYF. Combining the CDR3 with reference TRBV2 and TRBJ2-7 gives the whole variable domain EPEVTQTPSHQVTQMGQEVILRCVPISNHLYFYWYRQILGQKVEFLVSFYNNEISEKSEIFDDQFSVERPDGSNFTLKIRSTKLEDSAMYFCASSEGPYEQYFGPGTRLTVT.

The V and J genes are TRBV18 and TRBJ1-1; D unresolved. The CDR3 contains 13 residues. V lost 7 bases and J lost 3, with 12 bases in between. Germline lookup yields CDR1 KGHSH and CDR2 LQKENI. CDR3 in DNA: TGTGCCAGCTTTCGATCCCGCGACACTGAAGCTTTCTTT. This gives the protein CASFRSRDTEAFF.

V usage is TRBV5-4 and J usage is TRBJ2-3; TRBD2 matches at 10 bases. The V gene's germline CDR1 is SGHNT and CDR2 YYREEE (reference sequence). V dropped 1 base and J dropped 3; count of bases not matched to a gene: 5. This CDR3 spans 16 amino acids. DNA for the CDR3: TGTGCCAGCAGCTTGTTTGCAGCGGGGGGGACAGATACGCAGTATTTT. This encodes CASSLFAAGGTDTQYF.

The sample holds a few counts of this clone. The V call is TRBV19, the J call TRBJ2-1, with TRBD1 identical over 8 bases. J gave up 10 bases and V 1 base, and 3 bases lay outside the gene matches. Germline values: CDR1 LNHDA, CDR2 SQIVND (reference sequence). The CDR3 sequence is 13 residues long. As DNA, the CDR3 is TGTGCCAGTAGTATAGTACAGGGGGACGAGCAGTTCTTC. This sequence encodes CASSIVQGDEQFF.

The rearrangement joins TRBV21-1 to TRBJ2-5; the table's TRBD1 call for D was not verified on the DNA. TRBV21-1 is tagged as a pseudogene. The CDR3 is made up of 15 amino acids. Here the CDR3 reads CASSQVRDRQETQYF. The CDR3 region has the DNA TGTGCCAGCAGTCAAGTAAGGGACAGGCAAGAGACCCAGTACTTC.

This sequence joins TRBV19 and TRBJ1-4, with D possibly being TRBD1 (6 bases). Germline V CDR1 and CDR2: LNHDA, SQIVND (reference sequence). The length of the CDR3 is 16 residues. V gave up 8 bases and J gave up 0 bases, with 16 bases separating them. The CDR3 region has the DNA TGTGCCAGTGCCAGGGGCCCAGCTGCAACTAATGAAAAACTGTTTTTT. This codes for CASARGPAATNEKLFF.

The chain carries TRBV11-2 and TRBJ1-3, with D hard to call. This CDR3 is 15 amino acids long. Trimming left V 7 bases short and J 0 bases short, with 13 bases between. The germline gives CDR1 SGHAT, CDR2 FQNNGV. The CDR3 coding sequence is TGTGCCAGCACCGCGGTTAGACGCTCTGGAAACACCATATATTTT. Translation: CASTAVRRSGNTIYF. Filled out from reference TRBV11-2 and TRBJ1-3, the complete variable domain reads EAGVAQSPRYKIIEKRQSVAFWCNPISGHATLYWYQQILGQGPKLLIQFQNNGVVDDSQLPKDRFSAERLKGVDSTLKIQPAKLEDSAVYLCASTAVRRSGNTIYFGEGSWLTVV.

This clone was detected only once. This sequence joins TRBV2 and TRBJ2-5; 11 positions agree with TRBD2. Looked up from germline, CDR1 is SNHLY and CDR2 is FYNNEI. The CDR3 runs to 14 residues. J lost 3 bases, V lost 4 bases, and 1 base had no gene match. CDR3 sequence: CASSGLAGKETQYF. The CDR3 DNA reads TGTGCCAGCAGTGGACTAGCGGGGAAAGAGACCCAGTACTTC.

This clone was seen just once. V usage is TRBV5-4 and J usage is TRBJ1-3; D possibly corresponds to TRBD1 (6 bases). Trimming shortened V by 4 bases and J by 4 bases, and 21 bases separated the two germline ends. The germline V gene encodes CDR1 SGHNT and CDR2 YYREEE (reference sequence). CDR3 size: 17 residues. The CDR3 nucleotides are TGTGCCAGCAGCCCAGCCCCCGCAGGGGCGGCCGGAAACACCATATATTTT. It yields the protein CASSPAPAGAAGNTIYF.

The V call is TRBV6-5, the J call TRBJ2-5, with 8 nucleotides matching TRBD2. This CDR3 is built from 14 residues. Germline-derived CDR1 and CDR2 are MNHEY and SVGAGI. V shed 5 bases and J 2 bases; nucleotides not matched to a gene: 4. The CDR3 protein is CASSRTSFQETQYF. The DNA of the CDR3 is TGTGCCAGCAGTCGGACTAGCTTTCAAGAGACCCAGTACTTC.

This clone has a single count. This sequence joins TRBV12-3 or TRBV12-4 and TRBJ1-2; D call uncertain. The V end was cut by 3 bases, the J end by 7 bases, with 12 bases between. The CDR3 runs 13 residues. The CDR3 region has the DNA TGTGCCAGCAGTTTCGGCGGTGGCTTTGGCTACACCTTC. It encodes CASSFGGGFGYTF.

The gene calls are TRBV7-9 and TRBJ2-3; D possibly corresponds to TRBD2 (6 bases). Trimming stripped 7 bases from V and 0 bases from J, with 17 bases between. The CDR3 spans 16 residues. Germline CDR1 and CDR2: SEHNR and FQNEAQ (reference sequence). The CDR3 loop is CASKEGRIKSTDTQYF. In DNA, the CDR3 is TGTGCCAGCAAGGAGGGGCGAATTAAGAGCACAGATACGCAGTATTTT.

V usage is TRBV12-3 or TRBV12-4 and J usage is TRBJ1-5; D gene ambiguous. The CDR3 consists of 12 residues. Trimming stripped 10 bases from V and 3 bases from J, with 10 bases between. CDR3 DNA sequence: TGTGCCAACCTACGGGACAATCAGCCCCAGCATTTT. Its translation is CANLRDNQPQHF.

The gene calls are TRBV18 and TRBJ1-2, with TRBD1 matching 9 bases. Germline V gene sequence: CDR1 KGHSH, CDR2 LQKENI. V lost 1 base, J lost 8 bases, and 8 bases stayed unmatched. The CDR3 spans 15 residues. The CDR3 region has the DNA TGTGCCAGCTCACCACGACAGGGGGGGAGCGACGGCTACACCTTC. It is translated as CASSPRQGGSDGYTF.

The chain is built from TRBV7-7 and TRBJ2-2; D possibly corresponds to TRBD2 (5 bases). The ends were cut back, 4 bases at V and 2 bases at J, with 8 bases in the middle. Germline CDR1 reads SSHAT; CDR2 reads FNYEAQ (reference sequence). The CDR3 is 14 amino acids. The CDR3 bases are TGTGCCAGCAGCTGGACTCCTAACACCGGGGAGCTGTTTTTT. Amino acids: CASSWTPNTGELFF.

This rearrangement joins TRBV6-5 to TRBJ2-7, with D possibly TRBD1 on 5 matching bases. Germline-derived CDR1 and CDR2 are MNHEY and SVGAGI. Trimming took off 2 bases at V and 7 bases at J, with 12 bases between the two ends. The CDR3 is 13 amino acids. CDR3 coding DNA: TGTGCCAGCAGTTACCCGGCAGGGAAAGAGCAGTACTTC. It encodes CASSYPAGKEQYF.

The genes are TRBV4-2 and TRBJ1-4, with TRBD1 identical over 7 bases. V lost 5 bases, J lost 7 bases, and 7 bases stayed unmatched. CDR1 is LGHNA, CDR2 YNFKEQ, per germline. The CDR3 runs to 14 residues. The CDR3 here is CASSFGTVSEKLFF. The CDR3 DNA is TGTGCCAGCAGCTTCGGGACAGTATCTGAAAAACTGTTTTTT.

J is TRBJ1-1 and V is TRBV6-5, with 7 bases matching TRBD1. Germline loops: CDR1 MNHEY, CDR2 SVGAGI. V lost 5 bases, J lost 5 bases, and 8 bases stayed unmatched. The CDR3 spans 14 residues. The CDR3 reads CASSKTGTVTEAFF. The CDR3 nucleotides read TGTGCCAGCAGTAAAACAGGGACAGTTACTGAAGCTTTCTTT.

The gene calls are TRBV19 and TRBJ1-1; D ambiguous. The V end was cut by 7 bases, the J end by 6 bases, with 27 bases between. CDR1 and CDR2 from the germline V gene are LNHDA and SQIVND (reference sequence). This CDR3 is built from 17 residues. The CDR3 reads CASKLGRIGEVNPEAFF. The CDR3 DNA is TGTGCCAGTAAACTAGGTAGGATCGGGGAGGTTAACCCTGAAGCTTTCTTT.

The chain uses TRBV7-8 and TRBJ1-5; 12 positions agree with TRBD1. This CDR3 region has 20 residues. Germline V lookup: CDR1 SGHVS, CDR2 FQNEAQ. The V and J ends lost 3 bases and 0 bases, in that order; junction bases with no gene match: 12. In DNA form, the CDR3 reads TGTGCCAGCAGCTTTTTATCCGCCGGGACAGGGGGCATTAGCAATCAGCCCCAGCATTTT. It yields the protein CASSFLSAGTGGISNQPQHF.

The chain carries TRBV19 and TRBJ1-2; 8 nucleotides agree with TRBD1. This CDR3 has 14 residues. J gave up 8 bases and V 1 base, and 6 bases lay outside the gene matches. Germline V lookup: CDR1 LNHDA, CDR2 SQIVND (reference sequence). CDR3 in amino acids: CASSIAPGGGGYTF. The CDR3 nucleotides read TGTGCCAGTAGTATAGCCCCAGGGGGCGGCGGCTACACCTTC.

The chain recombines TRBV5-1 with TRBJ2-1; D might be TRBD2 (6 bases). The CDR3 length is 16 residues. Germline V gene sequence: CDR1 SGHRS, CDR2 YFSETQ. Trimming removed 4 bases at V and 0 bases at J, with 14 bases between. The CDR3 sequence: CASSPGDFSSYNEQFF. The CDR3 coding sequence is TGCGCCAGCAGCCCGGGGGACTTTAGCTCCTACAATGAGCAGTTCTTC. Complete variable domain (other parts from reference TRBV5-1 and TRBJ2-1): KAGVTQTPRYLIKTRGQQVTLSCSPISGHRSVSWYQQTPGQGLQFLFEYFSETQRNKGNFPGRFSGRQFSNSRSEMNVSTLELGDSALYLCASSPGDFSSYNEQFFGPGTRLTVL.

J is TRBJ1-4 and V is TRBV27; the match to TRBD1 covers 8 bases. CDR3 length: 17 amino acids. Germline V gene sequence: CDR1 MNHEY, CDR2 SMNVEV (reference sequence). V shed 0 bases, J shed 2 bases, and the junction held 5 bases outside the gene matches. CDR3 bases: TGTGCCAGCAGTTTATCCAGACAGGGGAGGACTAATGAAAAACTGTTTTTT. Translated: CASSLSRQGRTNEKLFF.

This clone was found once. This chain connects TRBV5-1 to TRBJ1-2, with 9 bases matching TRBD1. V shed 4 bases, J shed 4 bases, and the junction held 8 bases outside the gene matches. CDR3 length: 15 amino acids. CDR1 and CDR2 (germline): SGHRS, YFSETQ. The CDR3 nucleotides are TGCGCCAGCAGCCCGCGGACAGGGGTTTCCTATGGCTACACCTTC. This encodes CASSPRTGVSYGYTF.

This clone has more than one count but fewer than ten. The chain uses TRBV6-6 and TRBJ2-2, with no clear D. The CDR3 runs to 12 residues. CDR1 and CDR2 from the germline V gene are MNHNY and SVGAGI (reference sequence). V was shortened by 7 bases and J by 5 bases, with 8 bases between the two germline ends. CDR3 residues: CASTGLTGELFF. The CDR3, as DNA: TGTGCCAGCACCGGTCTTACCGGGGAGCTGTTTTTT.

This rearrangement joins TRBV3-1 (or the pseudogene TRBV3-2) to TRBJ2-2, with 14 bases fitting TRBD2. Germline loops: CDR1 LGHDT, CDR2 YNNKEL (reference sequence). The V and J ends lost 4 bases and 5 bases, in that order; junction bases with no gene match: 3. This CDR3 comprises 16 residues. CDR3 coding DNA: TGTGCCAGCAGCCCACGGACTAGCGGGGGGACCGGGGAGCTGTTTTTT. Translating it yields CASSPRTSGGTGELFF.

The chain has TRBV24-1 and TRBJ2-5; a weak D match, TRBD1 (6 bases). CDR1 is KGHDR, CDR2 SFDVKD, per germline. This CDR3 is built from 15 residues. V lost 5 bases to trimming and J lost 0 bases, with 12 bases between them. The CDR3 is CATSAGTLYQETQYF. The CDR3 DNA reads TGTGCCACCAGTGCCGGGACACTGTACCAAGAGACCCAGTACTTC.

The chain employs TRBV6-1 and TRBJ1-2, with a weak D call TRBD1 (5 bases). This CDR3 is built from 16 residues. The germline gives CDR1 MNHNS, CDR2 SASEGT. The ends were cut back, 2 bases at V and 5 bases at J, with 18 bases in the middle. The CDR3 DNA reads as TGTGCCAGCAGTGAACGTGGGTGGGGACTTTTATATGGCTACACCTTC. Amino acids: CASSERGWGLLYGYTF.

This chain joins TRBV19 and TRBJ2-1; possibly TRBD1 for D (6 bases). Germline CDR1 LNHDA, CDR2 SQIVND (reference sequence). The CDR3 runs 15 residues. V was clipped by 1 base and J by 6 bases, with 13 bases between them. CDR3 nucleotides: TGTGCCAGTAGTATAGGGGCAGGGGTAGGCAATGAGCAGTTCTTC. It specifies CASSIGAGVGNEQFF.

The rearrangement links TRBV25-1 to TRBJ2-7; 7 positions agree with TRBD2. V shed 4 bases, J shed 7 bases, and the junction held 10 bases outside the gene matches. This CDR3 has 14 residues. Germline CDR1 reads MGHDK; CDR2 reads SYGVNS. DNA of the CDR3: TGTGCCAGCAGTGCCCTCGGGGAGGGCTGGGAGCAGTACTTC. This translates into CASSALGEGWEQYF.